The source of this T cell receptor beta chain is a study of post-analysis software for immune sequencing data. Overall study results and limits: Controls had significantly higher normalized Chao1 diversity than multiple sclerosis patients. Same-batch preparations were strongly co-clustered by F measure. Patients carried 4 or 5 TRBV segments more frequently than controls did, and TRBV5-6, TRBV5-1 and TRBV20-1 were among them.

This clonotype was seen just once. The antigen remains unidentified. TCR beta cDNA libraries included unique molecular identifiers. Some 500,000 cDNA molecules were recovered from an input of about 0.95 to 11 million T cells. TCRdb processed the PCR reads anew with MiXCR; each CDR3 protein has one entry. The sample lists approximately 770,000 distinct CDR3 sequences, more than 45% occurring once. The CDR3 consists of 17 residues. Trimming removed 1 base at V and 1 base at J, with 14 bases between. Germline CDR1 is MNHEY and CDR2 is SVGEGT. This chain uses TRBV6-2 or TRBV6-3 with TRBJ2-1, with D maybe TRBD2 (5 bases). The receptor comes from a girl aged 10-17 years with multiple sclerosis. Input material: blood. This chain's CDR3 is CASSYLASRRSYNEQFF. The CDR3 nucleotides read TGTGCCAGCAGTTACTTGGCTAGCAGGAGGTCCTACAATGAGCAGTTCTTC.